The TCR beta chain described here comes from a study of T cells in Graves' hyperthyroidism and ophthalmopathy. Study-level information: Staff took peripheral blood when the initial diagnosis was made, before any treatment began.

Amplified regions were TCR beta CDR3 sequences from RNA transcripts. An initial round of RT-PCR targeting the TCR CDR3 relied on the HTBI primer set. TCRdb processed the multiplex PCR reads anew with MiXCR; each CDR3 protein has one entry. The table lists about 640,000 distinct CDR3 sequences, around 21% of them singletons. The study included ophthalmopathy patients with Clinical Activity Score at least 3, NOSPECS grade at least 4 and duration under 3 months. Any patient presenting with uncontrolled infection, other autoimmune disease, pregnancy or lactation was left out. The PBMCs were taken from more than 8 ml of fresh peripheral blood. Many counts were recorded for this clonotype. Germline CDR1 SGHTA, CDR2 FQGNSA. V dropped 5 bases and J dropped 2; count of bases not matched to a gene: 6. This CDR3 region has 15 residues.

The sample consisted of blood. J is TRBJ2-3 and V is TRBV7-2; 8 positions agree with TRBD2. The origin of this receptor is a man aged 30-40 years with Graves' ophthalmopathy. The CDR3 DNA follows: TGTGCCAGCAGCCCGTCTAGCGGGTACACAGATACGCAGTATTTT. Translation: CASSPSSGYTDTQYF.